This T cell receptor (beta chain) was identified in a study of T cell responses to AZD1222 COVID-19 vaccine. CDR1 and CDR2 from the germline V gene are MDHEN and SYDVKM. This CDR3 has 13 amino acids. The V gene lost 8 bases and the J gene lost 4 bases, with 15 bases spanning the gap. TCRdb's table, derived via immunoSEQ multiplex PCR, lists solely in-frame clones and lacks some. The sample comprises approximately 110,000 clones, about 91% of which are singletons, and about 6.8% rests with the top ten. In regard to this clone: Its target is not known.

Study outcomes and limitations: Just a handful of people given AZD1222 tested seropositive at baseline. Spike-spanning, vaccine-associated CD4 TCRs were dominant at 160-218 and 743-854.

This sample comprised peripheral blood, obtained 28 days after the second AZD1222 dose. This chain joins TRBV28 and TRBJ2-7, with a possible D match to TRBD2 (5 bases). The sequence was collected from an adult who received the AZD1222 COVID-19 vaccine. The CDR3 region has the DNA TGTGCCAGCGGGGTTGGAGGCGCTTACGAGCAGTACTTC. The encoded protein is CASGVGGAYEQYF.